This T cell receptor beta chain derives from a study of blood T cells in healthy people across ages. Findings and caveats of the study: Strong correlation existed between TCR beta diversity and naive T cell percentage.

The use of a sample-barcoded 5' primer and a J-beta primer mix characterized a second PCR of about 6 to 11 cycles. The authors tagged each cDNA molecule using a template-switch adaptor with 12 random nucleotides. TCRdb re-analysed the 5' RACE reads in MiXCR, keeping a single row per CDR3 protein. The sample has 650,000 to 800,000 distinct CDR3 sequences; over 40% are singletons. The CDR3 extends over 13 amino acids. The ends were cut back, 2 bases at V and 4 bases at J, with 8 bases in the middle. Looked up from germline, CDR1 is MNHEY and CDR2 is SVGAGI. This clonotype showed up many times. The antigen remains unidentified.

The receptor's source is a woman aged 80 or over in good health. The sequenced material came from blood. This chain joins TRBV6-5 and TRBJ1-1; D remains unclear. The CDR3 DNA sequence: TGTGCCAGCAGTTACCGCTATCGCACTGAAGCTTTCTTT. As protein: CASSYRYRTEAFF.